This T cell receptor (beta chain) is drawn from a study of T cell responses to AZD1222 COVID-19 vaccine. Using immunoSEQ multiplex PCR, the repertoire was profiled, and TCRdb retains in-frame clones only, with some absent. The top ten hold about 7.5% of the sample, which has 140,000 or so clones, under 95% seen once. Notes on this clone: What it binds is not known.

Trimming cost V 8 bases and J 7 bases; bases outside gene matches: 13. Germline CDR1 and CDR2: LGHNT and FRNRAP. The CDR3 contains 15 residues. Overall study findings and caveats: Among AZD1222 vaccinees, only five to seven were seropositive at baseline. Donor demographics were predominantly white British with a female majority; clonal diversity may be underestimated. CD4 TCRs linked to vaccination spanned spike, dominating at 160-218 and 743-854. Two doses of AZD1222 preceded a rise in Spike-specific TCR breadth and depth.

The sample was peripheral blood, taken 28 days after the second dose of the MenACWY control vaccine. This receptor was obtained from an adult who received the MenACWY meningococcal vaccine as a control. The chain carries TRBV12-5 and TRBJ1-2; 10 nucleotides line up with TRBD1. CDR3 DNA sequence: TGTGCTAGTTGGGACAGGGGCGCAAGAGACGTTGGCTACACCTTC. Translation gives CASWDRGARDVGYTF.